This TCR beta chain was identified during a study of Ad26.COV2.S vaccination and SARS-CoV-2 variants. Study information: The donor belonged to the COV1001 Ad26.COV2.S trial arm. Study findings and constraints: Measures of TCR breadth and depth may have fallen short of total T cell responses. Breadth of non-spike TCRs did not differ between vaccinees and placebo recipients.

The germline V gene has CDR1 DFQATT and CDR2 SNEGSKA (reference sequence). V lost 4 bases, J lost 7 bases, and 11 bases lay in between. The length of the CDR3 is 11 residues. Treatment indicated: some 19 received Ad26.COV2.S at low or high dose, single or two shots; about 5 received placebo; per-sample allocation not given. Samples came from day 63 after the first vaccine or placebo injection. Here immunoSEQ multiplex PCR was the method, and the copy in TCRdb shows in-frame clones only, minus some. The sample lists about 400,000 clones, about 88% occurring once. Comment on this clone: What it binds is unknown.

The material was peripheral blood, obtained in a trial of Ad26.COV2.S vaccine versus placebo. This clonotype was obtained from a person between 18 and 65 years old who received the Ad26.COV2.S COVID-19 vaccine or a placebo. V and J are TRBV20-1 and TRBJ2-7; a weak D match, TRBD2 (6 bases). The CDR3 sequence is CSAIGGEEQYF. The CDR3 coding sequence is TGCAGTGCTATTGGAGGGGAAGAGCAGTACTTC.